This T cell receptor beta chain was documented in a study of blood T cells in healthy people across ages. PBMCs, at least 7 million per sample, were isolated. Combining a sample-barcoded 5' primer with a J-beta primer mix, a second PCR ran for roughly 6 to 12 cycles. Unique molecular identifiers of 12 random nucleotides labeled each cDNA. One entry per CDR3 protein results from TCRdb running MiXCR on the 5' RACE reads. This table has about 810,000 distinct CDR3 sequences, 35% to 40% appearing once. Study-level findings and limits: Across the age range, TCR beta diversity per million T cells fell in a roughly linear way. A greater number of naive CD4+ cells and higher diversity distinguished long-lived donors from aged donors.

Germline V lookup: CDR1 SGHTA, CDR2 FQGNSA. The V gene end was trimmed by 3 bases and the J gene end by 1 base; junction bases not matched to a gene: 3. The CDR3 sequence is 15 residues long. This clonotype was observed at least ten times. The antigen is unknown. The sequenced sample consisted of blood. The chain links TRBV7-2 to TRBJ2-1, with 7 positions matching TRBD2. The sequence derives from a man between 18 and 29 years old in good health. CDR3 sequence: CASSLWGGSYNEQFF. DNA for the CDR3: TGTGCCAGCAGCTTGTGGGGAGGGTCCTACAATGAGCAGTTCTTC.